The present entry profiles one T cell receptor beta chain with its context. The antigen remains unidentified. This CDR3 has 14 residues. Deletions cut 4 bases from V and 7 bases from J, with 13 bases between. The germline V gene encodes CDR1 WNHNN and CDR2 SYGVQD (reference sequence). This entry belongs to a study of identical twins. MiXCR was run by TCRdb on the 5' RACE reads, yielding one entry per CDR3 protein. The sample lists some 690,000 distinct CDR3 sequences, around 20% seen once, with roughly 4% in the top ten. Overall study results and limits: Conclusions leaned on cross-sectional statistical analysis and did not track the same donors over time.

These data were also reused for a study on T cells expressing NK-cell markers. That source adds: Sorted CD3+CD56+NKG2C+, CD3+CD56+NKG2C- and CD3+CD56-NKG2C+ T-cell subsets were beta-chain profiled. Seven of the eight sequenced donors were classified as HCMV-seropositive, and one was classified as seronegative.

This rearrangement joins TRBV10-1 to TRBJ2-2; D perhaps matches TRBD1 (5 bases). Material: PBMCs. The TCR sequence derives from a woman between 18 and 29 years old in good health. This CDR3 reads CASSVAGFDGELFF. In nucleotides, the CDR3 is TGCGCCAGCAGTGTCGCAGGGTTTGACGGGGAGCTGTTTTTT.